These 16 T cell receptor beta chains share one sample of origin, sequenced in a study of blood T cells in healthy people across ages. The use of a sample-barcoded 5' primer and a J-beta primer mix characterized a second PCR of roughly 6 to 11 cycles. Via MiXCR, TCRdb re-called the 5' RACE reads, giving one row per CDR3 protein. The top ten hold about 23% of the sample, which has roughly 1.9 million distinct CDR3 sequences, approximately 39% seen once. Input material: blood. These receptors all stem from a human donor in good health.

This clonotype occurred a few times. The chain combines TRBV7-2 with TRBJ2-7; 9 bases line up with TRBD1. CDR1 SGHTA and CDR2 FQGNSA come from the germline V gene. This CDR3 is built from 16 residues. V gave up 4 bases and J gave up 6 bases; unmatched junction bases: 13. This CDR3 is CASSSSGTGFLVEQYF. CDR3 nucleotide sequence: TGTGCCAGCAGCTCCAGTGGGACAGGGTTTCTGGTCGAGCAGTACTTC.

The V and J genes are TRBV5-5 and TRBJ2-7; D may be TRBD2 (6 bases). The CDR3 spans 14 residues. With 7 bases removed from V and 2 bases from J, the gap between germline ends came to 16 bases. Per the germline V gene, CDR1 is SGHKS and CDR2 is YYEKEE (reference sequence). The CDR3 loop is CASGSGTLPYEQYF. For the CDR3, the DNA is TGTGCCAGCGGCTCCGGGACTCTCCCCTACGAGCAGTACTTC.

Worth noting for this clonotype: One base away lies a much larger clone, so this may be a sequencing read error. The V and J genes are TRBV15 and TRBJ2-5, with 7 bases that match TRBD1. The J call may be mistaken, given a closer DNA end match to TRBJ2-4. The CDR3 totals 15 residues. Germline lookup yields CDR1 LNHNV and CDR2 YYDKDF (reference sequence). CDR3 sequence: CATSGDRGQKNIQYF. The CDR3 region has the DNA TGTGCCACCAGCGGAGATAGGGGACAGAAAAACATTCAGTACTTC.

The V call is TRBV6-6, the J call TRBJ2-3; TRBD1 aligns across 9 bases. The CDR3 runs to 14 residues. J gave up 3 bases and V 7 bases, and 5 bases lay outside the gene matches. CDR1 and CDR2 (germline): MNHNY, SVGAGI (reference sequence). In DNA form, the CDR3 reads TGTGCCAGCAATACAGGGGGCCGGACAGATACGCAGTATTTT. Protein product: CASNTGGRTDTQYF.

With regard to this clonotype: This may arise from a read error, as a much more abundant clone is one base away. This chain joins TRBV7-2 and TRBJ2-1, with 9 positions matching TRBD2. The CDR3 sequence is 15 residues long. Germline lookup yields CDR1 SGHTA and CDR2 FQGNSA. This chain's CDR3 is CACSSIAGAYNEQFF. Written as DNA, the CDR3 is TGTGCCTGCAGTTCTATAGCGGGAGCCTACAATGAGCAGTTCTTC.

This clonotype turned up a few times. The CDR3 region has the DNA TGTGCCAGCAGCGGGGAAAGAGGAGGGCGGAACATTCAGTACTTC. It translates to CASSGERGGRNIQYF. The V gene is TRBV9, the J gene TRBJ2-4; D is perhaps TRBD2 (6 bases). Deletions cut 3 bases from V and 7 bases from J, with 17 bases between. This CDR3 contains 15 residues. The V gene's germline CDR1 is SGDLS and CDR2 YYNGEE.

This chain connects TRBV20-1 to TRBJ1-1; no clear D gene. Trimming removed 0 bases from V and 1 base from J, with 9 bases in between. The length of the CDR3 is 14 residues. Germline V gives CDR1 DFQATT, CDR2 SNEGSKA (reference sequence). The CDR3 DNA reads TGCAGTGCTAGAGACCTGGACGGGAACACTGAAGCTTTCTTT. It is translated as CSARDLDGNTEAFF.

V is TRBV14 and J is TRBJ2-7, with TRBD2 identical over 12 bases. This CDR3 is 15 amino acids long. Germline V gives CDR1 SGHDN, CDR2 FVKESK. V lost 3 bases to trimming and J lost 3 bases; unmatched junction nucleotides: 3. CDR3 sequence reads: CASSHRLAGDYEQYF. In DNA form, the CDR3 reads TGTGCCAGCAGCCACCGACTAGCGGGGGACTACGAGCAGTACTTC.

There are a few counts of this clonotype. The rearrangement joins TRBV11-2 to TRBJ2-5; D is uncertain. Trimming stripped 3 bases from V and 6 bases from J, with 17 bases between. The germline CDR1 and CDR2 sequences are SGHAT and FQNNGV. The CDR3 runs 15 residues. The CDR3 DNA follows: TGTGCCAGCAGCTTCGGGTTTTCTGGCCACCAGACCCAGTACTTC. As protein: CASSFGFSGHQTQYF.

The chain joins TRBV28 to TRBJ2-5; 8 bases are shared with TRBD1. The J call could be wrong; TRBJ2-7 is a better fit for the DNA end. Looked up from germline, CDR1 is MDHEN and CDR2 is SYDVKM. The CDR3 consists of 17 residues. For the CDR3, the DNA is TGTGCCAGCAGCCTTCATAGGACAGGGTTTATTTCGTGCGAGCAGTACTTC. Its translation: CASSLHRTGFISCEQYF.

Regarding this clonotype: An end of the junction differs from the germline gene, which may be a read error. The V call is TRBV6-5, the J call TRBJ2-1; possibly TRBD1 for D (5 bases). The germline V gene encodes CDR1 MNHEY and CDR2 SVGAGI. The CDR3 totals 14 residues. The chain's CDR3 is CASSYSVGDNEQFF. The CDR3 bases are TGTGCCAGTAGTTACTCTGTAGGGGACAATGAGCAGTTCTTC.

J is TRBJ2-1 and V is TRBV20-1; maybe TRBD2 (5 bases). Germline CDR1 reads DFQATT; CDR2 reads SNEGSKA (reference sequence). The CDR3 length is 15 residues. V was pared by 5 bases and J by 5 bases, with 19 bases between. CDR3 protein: CSAQETDWTDNEQFF. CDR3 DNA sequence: TGCAGTGCTCAAGAGACGGACTGGACTGACAATGAGCAGTTCTTC.

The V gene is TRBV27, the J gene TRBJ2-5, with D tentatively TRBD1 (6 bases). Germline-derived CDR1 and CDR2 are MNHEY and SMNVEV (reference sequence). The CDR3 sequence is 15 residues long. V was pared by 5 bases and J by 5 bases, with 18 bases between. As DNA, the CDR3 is TGTGCCAGCAGTCGTTTTGCCGCCACAGGGGAGACCCAGTACTTC. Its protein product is CASSRFAATGETQYF.

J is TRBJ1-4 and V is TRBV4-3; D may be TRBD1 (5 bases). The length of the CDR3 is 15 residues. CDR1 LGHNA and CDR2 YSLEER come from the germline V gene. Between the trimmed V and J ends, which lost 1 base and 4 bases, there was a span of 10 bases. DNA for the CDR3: TGCGCCAGCAGCCAAGGTGTGGGGCATAATGAAAAACTGTTTTTT. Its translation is CASSQGVGHNEKLFF.

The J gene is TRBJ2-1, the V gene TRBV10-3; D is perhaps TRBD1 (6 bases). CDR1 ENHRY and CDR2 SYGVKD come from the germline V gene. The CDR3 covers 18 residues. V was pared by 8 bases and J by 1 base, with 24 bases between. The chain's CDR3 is CAIPRPGTPPGSYNEQFF. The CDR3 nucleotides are TGTGCCATCCCTCGCCCCGGGACACCCCCCGGGTCCTACAATGAGCAGTTCTTC.

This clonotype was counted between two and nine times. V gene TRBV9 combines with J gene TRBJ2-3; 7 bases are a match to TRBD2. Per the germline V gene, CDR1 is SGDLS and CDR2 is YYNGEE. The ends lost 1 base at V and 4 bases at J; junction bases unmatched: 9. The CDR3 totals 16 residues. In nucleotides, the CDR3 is TGTGCCAGCAGCGTAAGAGGGACGGGAGGATCAGATACGCAGTATTTT. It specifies CASSVRGTGGSDTQYF.